The 5 T cell receptor beta chains presented below share a single source sample, sequenced in a study of blood T cells in healthy people across ages. It was with a sample-barcoded 5' primer and a J-beta primer mix that a second PCR of roughly 7 to 12 cycles was run. MiXCR was run by TCRdb on the 5' RACE reads, yielding one entry per CDR3 protein. The sample has 1.5 million to 1.8 million distinct CDR3 sequences, 42% seen once. Material: blood. The origin of the receptors is a woman under 30 in good health.

This chain connects TRBV6-4 to TRBJ2-2, with 7 bases matching TRBD2. V shed 5 bases and J 5 bases; nucleotides not matched to a gene: 5. The CDR3 contains 14 residues. Germline CDR1 reads MRHNA; CDR2 reads SNTAGT. For the CDR3, the DNA is TGTGCCAGCAGTATTGCGGGGGAAACCGGGGAGCTGTTTTTT. It is translated as CASSIAGETGELFF.

Remarks on this clonotype: The junction differs from germline at one of its ends, possibly a read error. This chain connects TRBV7-9 to TRBJ2-3; D possibly corresponds to TRBD2 (6 bases). The CDR3 spans 18 residues. The germline gives CDR1 SEHNR, CDR2 FQNEAQ (reference sequence). This CDR3 is CASSGWNPGDAMADAQYF. The CDR3 DNA sequence: TGTGCCAGCAGCGGGTGGAATCCGGGGGACGCGATGGCAGATGCGCAGTATTTT.

There are a few counts of this clonotype. This chain connects TRBV12-3 or TRBV12-4 to TRBJ2-1; D is tentatively TRBD1 or TRBD2 (6 bases each). Trimming left V 6 bases short and J 10 bases short, with 16 bases between. The CDR3 totals 13 residues. CDR3 DNA sequence: TGTGCCAGCAGACCTAGACGAGGGGGGGAGCAGTTCTTC. It encodes CASRPRRGGEQFF.

This clonotype appeared a few times. The chain joins TRBV6-5 to TRBJ2-5, with 8 bases aligning to TRBD2. Germline V gene sequence: CDR1 MNHEY, CDR2 SVGAGI. V gave up 0 bases and J gave up 12 bases; unmatched junction bases: 0. This CDR3 region has 11 residues. CDR3 sequence (DNA): TGTGCCAGCAGTTACTCGGGACTAGAGTACTTC. Encoded protein: CASSYSGLEYF.

The chain is built from TRBV7-9 and TRBJ2-1; 10 nucleotides match TRBD2. The last part of the DNA fits TRBJ2-7 better; the J call may be wrong. CDR3 size: 15 residues. CDR1 and CDR2 from the germline V gene are SEHNR and FQNEAQ (reference sequence). The CDR3 loop reads CASSFSGGYYNEQYF. CDR3 coding DNA: TGTGCCAGCAGTTTTAGCGGGGGGTACTACAATGAGCAGTACTTC.